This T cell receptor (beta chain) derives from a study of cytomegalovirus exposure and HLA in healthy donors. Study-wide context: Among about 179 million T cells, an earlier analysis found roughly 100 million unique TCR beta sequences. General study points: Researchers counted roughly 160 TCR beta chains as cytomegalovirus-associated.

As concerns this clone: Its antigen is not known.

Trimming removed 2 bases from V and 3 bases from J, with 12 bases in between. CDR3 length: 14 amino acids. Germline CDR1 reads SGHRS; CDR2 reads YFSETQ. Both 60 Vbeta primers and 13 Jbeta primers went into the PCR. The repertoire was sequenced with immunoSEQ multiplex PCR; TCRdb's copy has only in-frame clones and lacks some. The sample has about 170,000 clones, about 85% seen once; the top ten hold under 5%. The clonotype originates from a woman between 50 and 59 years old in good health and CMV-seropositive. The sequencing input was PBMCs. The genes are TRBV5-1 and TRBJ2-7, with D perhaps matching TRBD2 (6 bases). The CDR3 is CASSFAGLGYEQYF. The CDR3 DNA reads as TGCGCCAGCAGCTTTGCGGGACTGGGCTACGAGCAGTACTTC.